A single sample is the source of the 26 T cell receptor beta chains below, sequenced in a study of cytotoxic CD8 clonotypes in ibrutinib-treated CLL. Clones were sequenced by immunoSEQ multiplex PCR, and TCRdb holds only the in-frame ones, with some missing. The sample has under 200,000 clones, roughly 86% seen once. Source: PBMCs, taken after 12 months of ibrutinib treatment. These receptor sequences come from a human donor with chronic lymphocytic leukemia.

The chain recombines TRBV7-3 with TRBJ2-1, with 7 bases fitting TRBD1. Germline CDR1 SGHTA, CDR2 FQGTGA. The CDR3 has 15 residues. The J segment lost 0 bases and the V segment lost 4 bases, leaving 3 bases of the junction unmatched. CDR3 nucleotide sequence: TGTGCCAGCAGCTCAAGACAGGGCTCCTACAATGAGCAGTTCTTC. It encodes CASSSRQGSYNEQFF. The whole variable domain, filled in from reference TRBV7-3 and TRBJ2-1, reads GAGVSQTPSNKVTEKGKYVELRCDPISGHTALYWYRQSLGQGPEFLIYFQGTGAADDSGLPNDRFFAVRPEGSVSTLKIQRTERGDSAVYLCASSSRQGSYNEQFFGPGTRLTVL.

The chain carries TRBV11-2 and TRBJ1-1, with D unresolved. V gave up 5 bases and J gave up 1 base, with 14 bases separating them. This CDR3 has 15 amino acids. In germline, CDR1 is SGHAT, CDR2 FQNNGV. DNA for the CDR3: TGTGCCAGCAGCCTCCTAGGCGCTAAGAACACTGAAGCTTTCTTT. It encodes CASSLLGAKNTEAFF.

This clone appeared a few times. The chain is built from TRBV7-9 and TRBJ2-6, with TRBD1 matching over 9 bases. J was trimmed by 0 bases and V by 1 base; bases with no gene match: 7. Germline V gene data show CDR1 as SEHNR and CDR2 as FQNEAQ (reference sequence). The CDR3 has 19 amino acids. The CDR3 DNA reads as TGTGCCAGCAGCTTAGGATGGGACAGGGCTACCTCTGGGGCCAACGTCCTGACTTTC. It codes for CASSLGWDRATSGANVLTF. Variable domain in full (rest from reference TRBV7-9 and TRBJ2-6): DTGVSQNPRHKITKRGQNVTFRCDPISEHNRLYWYRQTLGQGPEFLTYFQNEAQLEKSRLLSDRFSAERPKGSFSTLEIQRTEQGDSAMYLCASSLGWDRATSGANVLTFGAGSRLTVL.

The chain links TRBV27 to TRBJ1-1, with D possibly matching TRBD1 (6 bases). This CDR3 has 14 residues. Trimming removed 6 bases at V and 5 bases at J, with 16 bases between. Germline CDR1 and CDR2: MNHEY and SMNVEV (reference sequence). The CDR3, as DNA: TGTGCCAGCAGATCCCCGGGGGCAGTGACTGAAGCTTTCTTT. It specifies CASRSPGAVTEAFF.

The V gene is TRBV7-9, the J gene TRBJ1-5; TRBD1 agrees at 9 bases. After removal of 3 bases from V and 2 bases from J, the junction contained 11 bases not matched to a gene. The CDR3 is 18 residues long. The V gene's germline CDR1 is SEHNR and CDR2 FQNEAQ (reference sequence). CDR3 residues: CASSFDRGGVMGNQPQHF. CDR3 in DNA: TGTGCCAGCAGCTTCGACAGGGGGGGGGTGATGGGCAATCAGCCCCAGCATTTT.

This chain joins TRBV4-3 and TRBJ2-7, with 8 positions matching TRBD1. The CDR3 extends over 18 amino acids. Germline values: CDR1 LGHNA, CDR2 YSLEER. Losses at the gene ends were 0 bases for V and 2 bases for J; bases not matched to a gene: 12. CDR3: CASSQDLVGGTGPYEQYF. Written as DNA, the CDR3 is TGCGCCAGCAGCCAAGATTTGGTTGGGGGGACAGGACCCTACGAGCAGTACTTC.

The CDR3 region is CASSLSPAEENEQFF. The DNA for the CDR3 is TGTGCCAGCAGTTTATCCCCGGCGGAGGAGAATGAGCAGTTCTTC. The chain combines TRBV27 with TRBJ2-1; a weak D match, TRBD2 (5 bases). The germline V and J ends were trimmed by 0 bases and 7 bases, with 13 bases remaining between them. The CDR3 is 15 residues long. The germline gives CDR1 MNHEY, CDR2 SMNVEV (reference sequence).

J is TRBJ2-7 and V is TRBV7-3; 7 positions agree with TRBD2. Germline assignment: CDR1 SGHTA and CDR2 FQGTGA. V was pared by 5 bases and J by 3 bases, with 7 bases of the junction left unmatched. CDR3 size: 14 residues. CDR3 coding DNA: TGTGCCAGCAGCCCCCTAGCGGACCACTACGAGCAGTACTTC. Translation gives CASSPLADHYEQYF.

V gene TRBV5-1 combines with J gene TRBJ1-6; D unclear. Germline V gene lookup returns CDR1 SGHRS and CDR2 YFSETQ. The V end was cut by 1 base, the J end by 0 bases, with 2 bases between. The CDR3 totals 14 residues. The CDR3 DNA sequence: TGCGCCAGCAGCTTGACCTCCTATAATTCACCCCTCCACTTT. Its translation: CASSLTSYNSPLHF.

The chain recombines TRBV4-1 with TRBJ1-2; no clear D gene. Germline lookup yields CDR1 MGHRA and CDR2 YSYEKL. The CDR3 extends over 12 amino acids. V dropped 0 bases and J dropped 8 bases, with 7 bases sitting between them. The CDR3 sequence is CASSQDVEGYTF. The CDR3 DNA reads TGCGCCAGCAGCCAAGACGTGGAAGGCTACACCTTC.

The chain employs TRBV5-6 and TRBJ2-2, with 8 bases aligning to TRBD1. This CDR3 has 16 residues. CDR1 and CDR2 (germline): SGHDT, YYEEEE. The trim removed 2 bases at V and 0 bases at J, leaving 3 bases unmatched. Here the CDR3 reads CASSFRTGTNTGELFF. CDR3 bases: TGTGCCAGCAGCTTTAGGACAGGGACGAACACCGGGGAGCTGTTTTTT. Full variable domain (rest looked up from reference TRBV5-6 and TRBJ2-2): DAGVTQSPTHLIKTRGQQVTLRCSPKSGHDTVSWYQQALGQGPQFIFQYYEEEERQRGNFPDRFSGHQFPNYSSELNVNALLLGDSALYLCASSFRTGTNTGELFFGEGSRLTVL.

This sequence joins TRBV2 and TRBJ2-5; 9 nucleotides match TRBD2. The length of the CDR3 is 16 residues. V dropped 7 bases and J dropped 4; count of bases not matched to a gene: 13. CDR1 is SNHLY and CDR2 is FYNNEI in the germline V gene. CDR3 coding DNA: TGTGCCAGCACCTACCAGGGCGGGGGGGCTGGAGAGACCCAGTACTTC. This codes for CASTYQGGGAGETQYF.

The V gene is TRBV28, the J gene TRBJ1-3; TRBD1 agrees at 8 bases. V shed 9 bases, J shed 1 base, and the junction held 2 bases outside the gene matches. CDR1 and CDR2 from the germline V gene are MDHEN and SYDVKM. This CDR3 is built from 13 residues. The CDR3 DNA sequence: TGTGCCAGTAGACAGGGGTCTGGAAACACCATATATTTT. It is translated as CASRQGSGNTIYF.

The chain carries TRBV28 and TRBJ1-5; D gene ambiguous. The V gene's germline CDR1 is MDHEN and CDR2 SYDVKM. This CDR3 is 14 amino acids long. The ends were cut back, 7 bases at V and 2 bases at J, with 12 bases in the middle. The CDR3 region has the DNA TGTGCCAGCAACTCGGGCCTCGGCAATCAGCCCCAGCATTTT. This gives the protein CASNSGLGNQPQHF.

This clone was observed once. The chain is built from TRBV15 and TRBJ2-1, with 13 bases that match TRBD2. The CDR3 length is 15 residues. The ends lost 3 bases at V and 9 bases at J; junction bases unmatched: 5. In germline, CDR1 is LNHNV, CDR2 YYDKDF (reference sequence). CDR3 residues: CATSSRGTSGTEQFF. The CDR3 bases are TGTGCCACCAGCAGCCGCGGGACTAGCGGGACTGAGCAGTTCTTC.

The rearrangement links TRBV2 to TRBJ1-4, with 7 bases that match TRBD1. Germline values: CDR1 SNHLY, CDR2 FYNNEI. This CDR3 comprises 15 residues. Losses at the gene ends were 6 bases for V and 5 bases for J; bases not matched to a gene: 9. CDR3 coding DNA: TGTGCCAGCAGCCCCACCGGGACAGAGAATGAAAAACTGTTTTTT. This sequence encodes CASSPTGTENEKLFF. Filled out from reference TRBV2 and TRBJ1-4, the complete variable domain reads EPEVTQTPSHQVTQMGQEVILRCVPISNHLYFYWYRQILGQKVEFLVSFYNNEISEKSEIFDDQFSVERPDGSNFTLKIRSTKLEDSAMYFCASSPTGTENEKLFFGSGTQLSVL.

V usage is TRBV9 and J usage is TRBJ1-5, with TRBD1 as a possible D gene (6 bases). V was cut by 0 bases and J by 7 bases, with 11 bases left in between. Germline CDR1 SGDLS, CDR2 YYNGEE. CDR3 size: 14 residues. CDR3 amino acids: CASSVEGGSQPQHF. DNA for the CDR3: TGTGCCAGCAGCGTAGAAGGGGGAAGCCAGCCCCAGCATTTT.

This clone was observed once. The chain recombines TRBV11-2 with TRBJ2-7; D is unresolved. This CDR3 is built from 12 residues. Germline V gene data show CDR1 as SGHAT and CDR2 as FQNNGV. Between the trimmed V and J ends, which lost 1 base and 9 bases, there was a span of 10 bases. CDR3 nucleotide sequence: TGTGCCAGCAGCTTAGGCCCCCTCGCGCAGTACTTC. Protein sequence: CASSLGPLAQYF.

The CDR3 sequence: CASSQAPRVDGQFF. The CDR3 DNA sequence: TGCGCCAGCAGCCAGGCTCCCCGGGTCGATGGGCAGTTCTTC. The rearrangement uses TRBV4-1 and TRBJ2-1; no definite D call. Trimming stripped 3 bases from V and 12 bases from J, with 18 bases between. CDR1 and CDR2 (germline): MGHRA, YSYEKL. The CDR3 consists of 14 residues.

The J gene is TRBJ2-1, the V gene TRBV27; TRBD2 aligns across 10 bases. The CDR3 loop spans 14 amino acids. Germline CDR1 is MNHEY and CDR2 is SMNVEV (reference sequence). With 4 bases clipped from V and 9 bases from J, the junction kept 6 bases outside the gene matches. In nucleotides, the CDR3 is TGTGCCAGCAGTTACAGCGGGAGGGGAAGTGAGCAGTTCTTC. This sequence encodes CASSYSGRGSEQFF.

V is TRBV12-5 and J is TRBJ2-1; 8 bases map to TRBD2. Germline trimming cut 8 bases from V and 6 bases from J; bases unmatched to any gene: 6. The CDR3 is 13 amino acids. Germline V gene data show CDR1 as LGHNT and CDR2 as FRNRAP. In DNA, the CDR3 is TGTGCTAGTAGCGGGAGCCCCACCAATGAGCAGTTCTTC. Its translation: CASSGSPTNEQFF.

The chain combines TRBV5-1 with TRBJ1-4, with TRBD1 identical over 8 bases. The CDR3 sequence is 14 residues long. Germline-derived CDR1 and CDR2 are SGHRS and YFSETQ. After removal of 4 bases from V and 7 bases from J, the junction contained 6 bases not matched to a gene. As DNA, the CDR3 is TGCGCCAGCAGCGTGGCGACAGGGGCTGAAAAACTGTTTTTT. This encodes CASSVATGAEKLFF.

The chain links TRBV11-2 to TRBJ1-1, with a possible D match to TRBD1 (5 bases). The CDR3 runs 14 residues. Trimming cost V 0 bases and J 11 bases, with 16 bases left between them. CDR1 is SGHAT, CDR2 FQNNGV, per germline. The CDR3 sequence: CASSLDRDHRGAFF. Here the CDR3 DNA reads TGTGCCAGCAGCTTAGATAGGGACCACCGGGGGGCTTTCTTT.

The chain is built from TRBV12-5 and TRBJ2-6; D unclear. In germline, CDR1 is LGHNT, CDR2 FRNRAP. The CDR3 has 13 amino acids. V lost 6 bases to trimming and J lost 3 bases, with 6 bases between them. Here the CDR3 reads CASGVDGANVLTF. The DNA of the CDR3 is TGTGCTAGTGGGGTCGATGGGGCCAACGTCCTGACTTTC. The variable domain in full, with the rest retrieved from reference TRBV12-5 and TRBJ2-6, is DARVTQTPRHKVTEMGQEVTMRCQPILGHNTVFWYRQTMMQGLELLAYFRNRAPLDDSGMPKDRFSAEMPDATLATLKIQPSEPRDSAVYFCASGVDGANVLTFGAGSRLTVL.

The chain joins TRBV27 to TRBJ2-1; a weak D match, TRBD2 (6 bases). Trimming removed 6 bases at V and 6 bases at J, with 12 bases between. Germline CDR1 reads MNHEY; CDR2 reads SMNVEV (reference sequence). This CDR3 region has 13 residues. The CDR3 coding sequence is TGTGCCAGCAGCACTAGCCCAATCAATGAGCAGTTCTTC. As protein: CASSTSPINEQFF.

V and J are TRBV7-3 and TRBJ2-3; 7 nucleotides align to TRBD2. The V and J ends lost 5 bases and 2 bases, in that order; junction bases with no gene match: 10. The CDR3 consists of 16 residues. In germline, CDR1 is SGHTA, CDR2 FQGTGA. DNA for the CDR3: TGTGCCAGCAGCCGGAGGGTGGGACTAAACACAGATACGCAGTATTTT. Its translation: CASSRRVGLNTDTQYF.